Listed below are T cell receptor beta chains from one sample, sequenced in a study of shared clonotypes between healthy human individuals. Data came from immunoSEQ multiplex PCR; TCRdb stores just in-frame clones and leaves some out. The repertoire holds around 550,000 clones, with about 96% as singletons. Sequencing was performed on naive CD4+ T cells sorted from blood. The origin of the receptors is a woman aged 25 to 39 in good health. Both conserved end residues are part of each CDR3.

V	J	CDR3
TRBV9	TRBJ1-3	CASNRAGNTIYF
TRBV28	TRBJ2-7	CASRTRNEQYF
TRBV18	TRBJ2-1	CASGTRGGNEQFF
TRBV2	TRBJ2-7	CASSRPGGVRSYEQYF
TRBV29-1	TRBJ2-7	CSVTTTYEQYF
TRBV27	TRBJ2-3	CASKSGASTDTQYF
TRBV7-9	TRBJ2-3	CASRQNRTGPDTQYF
TRBV18	TRBJ2-7	CASSQGEGSYEQYF
TRBV28	TRBJ2-2	CASSLGTLWAGELFF
TRBV27	TRBJ1-5	CAAGLPGQGAGQPQHF
TRBV2	TRBJ1-1	CAGKRVANTEAFF
TRBV28	TRBJ1-4	CASSQGGRDNEKLFF
TRBV4-1	TRBJ1-5	CASSQGSSSNQPQHF
TRBV19	TRBJ1-3	CASRPTQGSIGNTIYF
TRBV9	TRBJ2-2	CASSVVGRGGTGELFF
TRBV6-5	TRBJ2-1	CASSSLSLGGNEQFF
TRBV28	TRBJ1-2	CASSFRGANYYGYTF
TRBV28	TRBJ2-7	CASSLGTVTYEQYF